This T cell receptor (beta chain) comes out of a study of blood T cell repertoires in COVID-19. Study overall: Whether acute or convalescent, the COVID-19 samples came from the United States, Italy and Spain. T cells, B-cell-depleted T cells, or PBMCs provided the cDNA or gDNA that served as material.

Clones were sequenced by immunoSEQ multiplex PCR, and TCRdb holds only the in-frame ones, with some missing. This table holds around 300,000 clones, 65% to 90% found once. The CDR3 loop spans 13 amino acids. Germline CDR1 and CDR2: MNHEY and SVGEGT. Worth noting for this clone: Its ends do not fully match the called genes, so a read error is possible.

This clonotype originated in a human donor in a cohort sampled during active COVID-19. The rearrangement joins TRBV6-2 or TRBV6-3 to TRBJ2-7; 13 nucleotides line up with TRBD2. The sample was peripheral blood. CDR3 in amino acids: CASSTLGLAGVSF. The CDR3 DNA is TGTGCCAGCAGTACCCTAGGACTAGCGGGAGTGTCCTTC.